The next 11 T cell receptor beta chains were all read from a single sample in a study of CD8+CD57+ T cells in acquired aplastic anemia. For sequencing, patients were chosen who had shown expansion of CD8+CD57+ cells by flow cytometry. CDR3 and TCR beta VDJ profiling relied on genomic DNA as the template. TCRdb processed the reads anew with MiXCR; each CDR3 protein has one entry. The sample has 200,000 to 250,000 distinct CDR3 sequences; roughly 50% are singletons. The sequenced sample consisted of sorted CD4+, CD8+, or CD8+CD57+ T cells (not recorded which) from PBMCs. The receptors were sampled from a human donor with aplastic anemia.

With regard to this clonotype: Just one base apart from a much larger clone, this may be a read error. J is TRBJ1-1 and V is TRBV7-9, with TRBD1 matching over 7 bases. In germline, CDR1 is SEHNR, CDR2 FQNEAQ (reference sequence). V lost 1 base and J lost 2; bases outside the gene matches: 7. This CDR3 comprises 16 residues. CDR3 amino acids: CASSLGRDRVNTEAFF. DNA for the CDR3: TGTGCCAGCAGCTTAGGAAGAGACAGGGTAAACACTGAAGCTTTCTTT.

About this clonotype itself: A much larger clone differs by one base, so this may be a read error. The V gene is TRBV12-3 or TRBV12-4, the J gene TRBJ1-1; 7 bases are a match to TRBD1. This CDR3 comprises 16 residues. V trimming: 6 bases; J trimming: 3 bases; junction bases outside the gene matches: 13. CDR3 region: CASSLEQGRGDTEAFF. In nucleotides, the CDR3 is TGTGCCAGCAGCTTGGAGCAGGGCAGGGGGGACACTGAAGCTTTCTTT.

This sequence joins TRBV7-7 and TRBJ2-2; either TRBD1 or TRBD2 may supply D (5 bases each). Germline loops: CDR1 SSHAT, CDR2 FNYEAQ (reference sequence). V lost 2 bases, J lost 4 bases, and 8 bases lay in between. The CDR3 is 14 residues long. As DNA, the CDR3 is TGTGCCAGCAGCTTACCCGGGACCACCGGGGAGCTGTTTTTT. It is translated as CASSLPGTTGELFF.

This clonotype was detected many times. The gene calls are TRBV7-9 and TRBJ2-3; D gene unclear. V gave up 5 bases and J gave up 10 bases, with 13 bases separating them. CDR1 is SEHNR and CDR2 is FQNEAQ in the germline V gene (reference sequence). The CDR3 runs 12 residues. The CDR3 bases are TGTGCCAGCAGCCCTGACTTGAGTTCGCAGTATTTT. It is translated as CASSPDLSSQYF.

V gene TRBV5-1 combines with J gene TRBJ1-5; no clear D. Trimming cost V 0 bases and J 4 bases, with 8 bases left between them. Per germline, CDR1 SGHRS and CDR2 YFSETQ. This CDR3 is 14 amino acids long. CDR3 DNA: TGCGCCAGCAGCTTGGATGGTAGGAATCAGCCCCAGCATTTT. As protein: CASSLDGRNQPQHF.

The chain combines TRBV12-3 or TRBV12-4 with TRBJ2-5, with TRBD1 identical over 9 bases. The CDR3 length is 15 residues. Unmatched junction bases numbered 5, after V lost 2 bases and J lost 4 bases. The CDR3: CASSLLGTGRETQYF. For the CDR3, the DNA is TGTGCCAGCAGTTTATTAGGGACAGGGAGAGAGACCCAGTACTTC.

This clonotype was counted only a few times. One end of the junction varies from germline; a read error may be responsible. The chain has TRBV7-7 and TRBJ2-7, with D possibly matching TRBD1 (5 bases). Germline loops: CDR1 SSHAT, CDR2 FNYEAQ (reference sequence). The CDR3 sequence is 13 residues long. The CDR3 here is CASSTNQGDEQYF. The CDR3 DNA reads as TGTGCTAGCAGCACCAATCAAGGGGACGAGCAGTACTTC.

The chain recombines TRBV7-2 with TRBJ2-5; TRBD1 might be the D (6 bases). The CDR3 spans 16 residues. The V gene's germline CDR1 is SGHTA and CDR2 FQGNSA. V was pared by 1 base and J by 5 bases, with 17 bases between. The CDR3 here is CASSLVQGLAGETQYF. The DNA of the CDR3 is TGTGCCAGCAGCTTAGTACAGGGCTTGGCCGGGGAGACCCAGTACTTC.

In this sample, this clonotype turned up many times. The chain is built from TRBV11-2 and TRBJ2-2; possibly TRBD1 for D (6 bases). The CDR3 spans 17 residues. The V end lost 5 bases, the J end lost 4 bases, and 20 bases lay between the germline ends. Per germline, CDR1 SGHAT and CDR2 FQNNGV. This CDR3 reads CASSAVLGAVSTGELFF. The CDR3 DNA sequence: TGTGCCAGCAGCGCCGTTCTGGGGGCGGTCAGCACCGGGGAGCTGTTTTTT.

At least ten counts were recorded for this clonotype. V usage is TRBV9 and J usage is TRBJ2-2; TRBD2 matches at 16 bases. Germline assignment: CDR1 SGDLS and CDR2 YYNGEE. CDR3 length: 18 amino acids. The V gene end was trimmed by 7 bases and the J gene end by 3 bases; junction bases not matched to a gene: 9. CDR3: CASATGTSGGAYTGELFF. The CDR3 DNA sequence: TGTGCCAGCGCCACCGGGACTAGCGGGGGGGCGTACACCGGGGAGCTGTTTTTT.

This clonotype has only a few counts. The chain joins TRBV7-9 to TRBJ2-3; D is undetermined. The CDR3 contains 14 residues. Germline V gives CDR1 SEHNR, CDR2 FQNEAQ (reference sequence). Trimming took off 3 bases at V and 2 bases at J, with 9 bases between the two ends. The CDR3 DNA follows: TGTGCCAGCAGCTTGGGCCAGTACACAGATACGCAGTATTTT. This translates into CASSLGQYTDTQYF.